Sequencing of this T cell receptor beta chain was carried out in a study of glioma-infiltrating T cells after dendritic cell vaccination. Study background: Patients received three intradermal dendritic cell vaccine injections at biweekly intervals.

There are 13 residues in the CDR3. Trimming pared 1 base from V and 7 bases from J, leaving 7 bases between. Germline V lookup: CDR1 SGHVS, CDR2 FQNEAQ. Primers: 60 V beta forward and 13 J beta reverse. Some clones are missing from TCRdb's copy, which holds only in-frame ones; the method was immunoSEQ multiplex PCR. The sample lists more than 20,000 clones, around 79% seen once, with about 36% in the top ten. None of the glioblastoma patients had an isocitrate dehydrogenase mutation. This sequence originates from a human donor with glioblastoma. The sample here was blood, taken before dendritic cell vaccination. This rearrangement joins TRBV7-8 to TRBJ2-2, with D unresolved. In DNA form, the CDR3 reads TGTGCCAGCAGCTTAGTTGTTATCGGGGAGCTGTTTTTT. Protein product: CASSLVVIGELFF.